This T cell receptor (beta chain) was retrieved from a study of T cells in localized non-small cell lung cancer. The assay was immunoSEQ multiplex PCR, and TCRdb's table has in-frame clones only and misses some. The table shows around 36,000 clones, with 80% to 85% occurring only once. The germline CDR1 and CDR2 sequences are SEHNR and FQNEAQ (reference sequence). With 5 bases removed from V and 1 base from J, the gap between germline ends came to 12 bases. There are 14 residues in the CDR3. Findings of the study overall: In adjacent lung, a median roughly 60 of the top 100 tumor clones were found. The highest T cell clonality was in uninvolved adjacent lung, above tumor.

Concerning this clone: Its antigen remains unidentified.

This receptor was identified in an older male donor with stage II lung adenocarcinoma. The chain recombines TRBV7-9 with TRBJ2-7; D not certain. Specimen: peripheral blood mononuclear cells, collected before any cancer treatment. CDR3 in DNA: TGTGCCAGCAGCCACTCTTTGGAGTCCTACGAGCAGTACTTC. Protein: CASSHSLESYEQYF.